This note documents a single T cell receptor (beta chain) sequence. The antigen remains unidentified. The entry originates in a study of cytomegalovirus exposure and HLA in healthy donors. The PCR ran on 60 Vbeta and 13 Jbeta primers. Libraries were prepared by immunoSEQ multiplex PCR; TCRdb keeps only in-frame clonotypes and omits some of them. Among over 150,000 clones, around 80% were seen once, and the ten largest hold 2.1%. Looked up from germline, CDR1 is MNHNS and CDR2 is SASEGT. The CDR3 is 13 residues long. The germline V and J ends were trimmed by 3 bases and 7 bases, with 10 bases remaining between them. Study conclusions and caveats: Confirmation in vitro established that a few CMV-associated chains were specific for CMV antigens. Previous analysis showed most TCR beta V segments were productive about 90% or about 30% of the time.

The chain uses TRBV6-1 and TRBJ2-4; D unclear. Sequencing input: PBMCs. The TCR sequence derives from a man in his forties in good health and CMV-seronegative. The CDR3 loop reads CASSEIASNIQYF. The CDR3 DNA sequence: TGTGCCAGCAGTGAGATAGCTTCGAACATTCAGTACTTC.